Below, 5 T cell receptor beta chains from the same sample are listed, as sequenced in a study of Ad26.COV2.S vaccination and SARS-CoV-2 variants. Sample treatment: around 19 received Ad26.COV2.S at low or high dose, single or two shots; roughly five received placebo; per-sample allocation not given. Sampling was performed 63 days after the first vaccine or placebo injection. The repertoire was sequenced with immunoSEQ multiplex PCR; TCRdb's copy has only in-frame clones and lacks some. Of some 370,000 clones in the sample, 83% are singletons; the top ten hold about 7.4%. The source material was peripheral blood, sampled in a trial of Ad26.COV2.S vaccine versus placebo. The receptors here all came from a person between 18 and 60 years old who received the Ad26.COV2.S COVID-19 vaccine or a placebo.

This clone was seen once. The rearrangement links TRBV13 to TRBJ1-5; a possible D gene is TRBD1 (5 bases). Trimming took off 4 bases at V and 6 bases at J, with 19 bases between the two ends. The CDR3 is 16 amino acids. Germline values: CDR1 PRHDT, CDR2 FYEKMQ (reference sequence). The CDR3 nucleotides read TGTGCCAGCAGCTCCCTATCTGGCAGGGCCGGTCAGCCCCAGCATTTT. It encodes CASSSLSGRAGQPQHF.

The chain is built from TRBV6-6 and TRBJ1-1; D is perhaps TRBD1 (5 bases). CDR3 length: 14 residues. CDR1 and CDR2 (germline): MNHNY, SVGAGI (reference sequence). Trimming removed 6 bases from V and 2 bases from J, with 13 bases in between. CDR3 nucleotides: TGTGCCAGCAGCCCGGGACCCTCTAACACTGAAGCTTTCTTT. Translating gives CASSPGPSNTEAFF.

The chain recombines TRBV18 with TRBJ1-4; D might be TRBD1 (5 bases). Trimming took 5 bases from V and 7 from J, leaving 17 bases between them. CDR3 size: 15 residues. Germline assignment: CDR1 KGHSH and CDR2 LQKENI. CDR3: CASSTGQPGSEKLFF. Here the CDR3 DNA reads TGTGCCAGCTCAACCGGGCAGCCAGGGAGTGAAAAACTGTTTTTT.

On this clone itself: Other DNA sequences in the same sample also yield this CDR3. This chain uses TRBV5-1 with TRBJ2-2, with D perhaps matching TRBD1 or TRBD2 (6 bases each). Germline assignment: CDR1 SGHRS and CDR2 YFSETQ. Trimming removed 2 bases from V and 4 bases from J, with 9 bases in between. The CDR3 covers 14 residues. CDR3 sequence reads: CASSLGGITGELFF. In DNA, the CDR3 is TGCGCCAGCAGCTTAGGGGGGATCACCGGGGAGCTGTTTTTT.

The rearrangement joins TRBV5-1 to TRBJ2-1; D uncertain. The CDR3 covers 14 residues. The germline V gene has CDR1 SGHRS and CDR2 YFSETQ. Trimming shortened V by 0 bases and J by 6 bases, and 10 bases separated the two germline ends. The CDR3 sequence: CASSLGSVTNEQFF. The CDR3 DNA reads TGCGCCAGCAGCTTGGGATCGGTAACCAATGAGCAGTTCTTC.